The source of this T cell receptor beta chain is a study of OX40 agonist ivuxolimab in advanced cancers. General notes on the study: Ivuxolimab was a fully human IgG2 agonistic monoclonal antibody targeting the costimulatory receptor OX40 (CD134). Three dose-escalation patients achieved partial responses, one with hepatocellular carcinoma and two with cutaneous melanoma. Among the roughly 54 dose-escalation patients, some 19 had hepatocellular carcinoma, 15 or so melanoma, 9 renal cell carcinoma and 9 head and neck cancer. A male proportion of roughly 80% and a mean age of about 60 years, ranging from roughly 20 to 80, were recorded for the dose-escalation cohort. The monotherapy dose-escalation portion (N ≈ 50 patients) of the phase I ivuxolimab trial is reported in the paper. Prior anti-PD-1, anti-PD-L1 or anti-CTLA-4 therapy was permitted, and checkpoint inhibitors had been received by roughly 42% of dose-escalation patients. Intravenous ivuxolimab was administered to patients every 2 weeks at six dose levels: 0.01, 0.1, 0.3, 1.5, 3 and 10 mg/kg. The purpose of peripheral TCRbeta sequencing was to test whether ivuxolimab changed TCR sequence diversity and led to clonal T-cell expansion.

Paper-wide results and their limitations: Antigen specificity was not determined for the clonally expanded peripheral T cells. Low levels of normalized T-cell clonal expansion were also seen in some patients who did not respond. In the 0.1-3.0 mg/kg groups, partial responders had among the lowest normalized peripheral clonal expansion, particularly in CD8+ T cells. At doses of 0.1 to 3.0 mg/kg, clonal expansion of both CD4+ and CD8+ T cells in blood was seen between baseline and week 6. After ivuxolimab, CD8+ T cells had more expanded clones than CD4+ T cells on average.

The CDR1 and CDR2 encoded by the germline V gene are SGHRS and YFSETQ. The CDR3 goes from the cysteine to the phenylalanine over 14 residues. The read is trimmed to its CDR3 DNA, 42 bases read in frame from base 1. At the junction V is shortened by 1 base and J by 1 base, with 8 bases in between. Comment on this clone: It has no known antigen specificity. No per-base quality is available; no much larger clone lies one base away.

For sequencing of the TCRbeta CDR3 region, genomic DNA was extracted from the sorted cells. The immunoSEQ Assay was used to sequence the TCRbeta CDR3 regions. Here the immuneACCESS table is served through TCRdb, limited to in-frame sequences with V and J called. Missing clones are a known gap in these copies; in checked studies unresolved V genes cover under half, and the rest lacks a known reason. Counted in this sample were fewer than 85,000 clones; more than 75% of them appeared once. The ten biggest clones cover around 6.5% of the sample. The trial excluded patients who had a history of autoimmune disease or were on systemic immunosuppression. Peripheral blood for TCR sequencing was drawn from every dose cohort at baseline, at cycle 4 day 1 and at cycle 7 day 1. Samples came from an open-label, multicenter, first-in-human phase I dose-escalation trial of ivuxolimab. Adults with locally advanced or metastatic melanoma, renal cell, hepatocellular, or head and neck squamous cell carcinoma were enrolled in the trial. Before TCR sequencing, CD4+ T cells and CD8+ T cells were sorted from peripheral blood as separate populations.

The sample in question was CD4+ or CD8+ T cells sorted from blood, obtained in a trial of the OX40 agonist ivuxolimab. The rearranged segments are TRBV5-1 and TRBJ2-5, with a weak D call of TRBD2 (6 bases match). This TCR came from an adult with an advanced solid tumor such as melanoma, head and neck, liver or kidney cancer. Here the CDR3 is given as CASSLRAGQETQYF. The nucleotides are TGCGCCAGCAGCTTGAGAGCGGGCCAAGAGACCCAGTACTTC.